This is a list of T cell receptor beta chains from one sample in a study of T cells in Graves' hyperthyroidism and ophthalmopathy. Using its own MiXCR run on the multiplex PCR reads, TCRdb lists one record per CDR3 protein. Of approximately 100,000 distinct CDR3 sequences listed, approximately 48% are singletons. The specimen was blood. The source is a man aged 35-49 years with Graves' hyperthyroidism. Both conserved end residues are part of each CDR3. Fields, in order: J gene, D gene, CDR3 length, V gene, clone size, CDR3 protein, CDR3 DNA. A D gene is named only where the DNA matches it firmly. For some rows the clone size is stated as once, few or many, or as a class when expanded; others skip it.

j_gene: TRBJ2-3
d_gene: NA
len: 15
v_gene: TRBV5-4
abundance: NA
CDR3aa: CASSLGDVGTDTQYF
CDR3nt: TGTGCCAGCAGTTTGGGGGACGTAGGCACAGATACGCAGTATTTT

j_gene: TRBJ2-5
d_gene: TRBD2
len: 15
v_gene: TRBV20-1
abundance: NA
CDR3aa: CSASIGTMGGETQYF
CDR3nt: TGCAGTGCTAGTATAGGGACTATGGGGGGAGAGACCCAGTACTTC

j_gene: TRBJ2-5
d_gene: TRBD2
len: 15
v_gene: TRBV6-4
abundance: NA
CDR3aa: CASRRLAGAQETQYF
CDR3nt: TGTGCCAGCAGACGACTAGCGGGGGCCCAAGAGACACAGTACTTC

j_gene: TRBJ2-1
d_gene: TRBD1
len: 16
v_gene: TRBV24-1
abundance: NA
CDR3aa: CATSDPGTGGGDEQLF
CDR3nt: TGTGCCACCAGTGATCCCGGGACAGGGGGCGGCGATGAGCAGCTCTTC

j_gene: TRBJ2-7
d_gene: NA
len: 15
v_gene: TRBV14
abundance: NA
CDR3aa: CASSSGRADGYEQYF
CDR3nt: TGTGCCAGCAGTTCAGGCAGGGCTGATGGCTACGAGCAGTACTTC

j_gene: TRBJ2-7
d_gene: TRBD2
len: 12
v_gene: TRBV29-1
abundance: NA
CDR3aa: CSVDLAGNEQYF
CDR3nt: TGCAGCGTTGATCTAGCGGGTAACGAGCAGTACTTC

j_gene: TRBJ2-7
d_gene: NA
len: 15
v_gene: TRBV10-1
abundance: NA
CDR3aa: CASSESTVGGYEQYF
CDR3nt: TGCGCCAGCAGTGAGTCGACGGTTGGGGGATACGAGCAGTACTTC

j_gene: TRBJ2-7
d_gene: TRBD2
len: 13
v_gene: TRBV30
abundance: few
CDR3aa: CAWRLAASYEQYF
CDR3nt: TGTGCCTGGCGGCTAGCGGCCTCCTACGAGCAGTACTTC

j_gene: TRBJ1-1
d_gene: NA
len: 14
v_gene: TRBV12-3/TRBV12-4
abundance: many
CDR3aa: CASSLGEVSNEAFF
CDR3nt: TGTGCCAGCAGTTTAGGGGAGGTGAGCAATGAAGCTTTCTTT

j_gene: TRBJ1-1
d_gene: NA
len: 13
v_gene: TRBV18
abundance: NA
CDR3aa: CTSSPRGNTEAFF
CDR3nt: TGTACCAGCTCACCACGGGGAAACACTGAAGCTTTCTTT

j_gene: TRBJ2-5
d_gene: TRBD1
len: 14
v_gene: TRBV11-1
abundance: NA
CDR3aa: CASSIPTGGETQYF
CDR3nt: TGTGCCAGCAGCATCCCGACAGGGGGAGAGACCCAGTACTTC

j_gene: TRBJ1-2
d_gene: NA
len: 12
v_gene: TRBV12-3/TRBV12-4
abundance: many
CDR3aa: CASSRGNYGYTF
CDR3nt: TGTGCCAGCAGTCGGGGGAACTATGGCTACACCTTC

j_gene: TRBJ2-3
d_gene: TRBD2
len: 16
v_gene: TRBV10-3
abundance: NA
CDR3aa: CAISEVMVAGADTQYF
CDR3nt: TGTGCCATCAGTGAGGTGATGGTAGCGGGAGCAGATACGCAGTATTTT

j_gene: TRBJ1-6
d_gene: NA
len: 17
v_gene: TRBV7-2
abundance: many
CDR3aa: CASSLGQFGSYNSPLHF
CDR3nt: TGTGCCAGCAGCCTCGGACAGTTTGGCTCCTATAATTCACCCCTCCACTTT

j_gene: TRBJ2-5
d_gene: NA
len: 14
v_gene: TRBV6-5
abundance: many
CDR3aa: CASTATRTSWAQYF
CDR3nt: TGTGCCAGCACCGCGACTAGAACCTCGTGGGCCCAGTACTTC

j_gene: TRBJ2-2
d_gene: NA
len: 16
v_gene: TRBV6-5
abundance: few
CDR3aa: CASKSSRRGNTGELFF
CDR3nt: TGTGCCAGCAAATCGAGTCGGAGAGGGAACACCGGGGAGCTGTTTTTT

j_gene: TRBJ2-2
d_gene: NA
len: 15
v_gene: TRBV2
abundance: many
CDR3aa: CASRTQGGDTGELFF
CDR3nt: TGTGCCAGCAGGACACAGGGAGGGGACACCGGGGAGCTGTTTTTT

j_gene: TRBJ2-7
d_gene: TRBD1
len: 15
v_gene: TRBV5-1
abundance: many
CDR3aa: CASSSPGQGIYEQYF
CDR3nt: TGCGCCAGCAGTTCACCGGGACAGGGAATTTACGAGCAGTACTTC